This TCR beta chain was documented in a study of graft-versus-host responses after intestinal transplantation. Study at large: The study gave all recipients anti-thymocyte globulin induction, then tacrolimus and steroids for two to three years.

V was shortened by 0 bases and J by 4 bases, with 8 bases between the two germline ends. CDR3 length equals 13 residues. Germline CDR1 is SGHDT and CDR2 is YYEEEE. Study-wide findings and caveats: After transplant, early declines in HvG clones were associated with peak levels of circulating GvH clones. High graft-versus-host to host-versus-graft clonal ratios were found in allografts of patients who had graft-donor T cell macrochimerism.

The method was immunoSEQ multiplex PCR; TCRdb's version includes in-frame clones alone and lacks a portion of them. Found here are 100,000 or so clones, approximately 95% of them singletons; the top ten hold approximately 1.1%. This clone was counted only a few times. The antigen is not known. The TCR sequence derives from a human donor who was the organ donor for an intestinal transplant. This specimen was unstimulated CD8+ T cells sorted from spleen or lymph node cells, taken before transplant. This chain uses TRBV5-6 with TRBJ2-7; no clear D gene. The CDR3, as DNA: TGTGCCAGCAGCTTGGGGAGAGCGTACGAGCAGTACTTC. Its translation is CASSLGRAYEQYF.